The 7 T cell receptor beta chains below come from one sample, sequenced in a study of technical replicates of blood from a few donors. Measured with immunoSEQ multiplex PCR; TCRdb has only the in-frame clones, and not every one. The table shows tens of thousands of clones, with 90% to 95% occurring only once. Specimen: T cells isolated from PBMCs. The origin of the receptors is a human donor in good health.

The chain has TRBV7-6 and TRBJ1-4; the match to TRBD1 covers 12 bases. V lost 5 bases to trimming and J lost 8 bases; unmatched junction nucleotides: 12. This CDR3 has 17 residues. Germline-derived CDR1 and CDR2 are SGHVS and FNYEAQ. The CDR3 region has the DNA TGTGCCAGCAGCACCCGGGACAGGGGGCCCCTTTTAGAAAAACTGTTTTTT. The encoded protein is CASSTRDRGPLLEKLFF.

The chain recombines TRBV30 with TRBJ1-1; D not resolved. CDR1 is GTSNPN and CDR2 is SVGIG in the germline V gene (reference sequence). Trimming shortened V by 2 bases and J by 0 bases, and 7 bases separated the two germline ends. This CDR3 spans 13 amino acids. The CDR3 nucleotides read TGTGCCTGGAGTCTGGACTTGAACACTGAAGCTTTCTTT. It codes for CAWSLDLNTEAFF.

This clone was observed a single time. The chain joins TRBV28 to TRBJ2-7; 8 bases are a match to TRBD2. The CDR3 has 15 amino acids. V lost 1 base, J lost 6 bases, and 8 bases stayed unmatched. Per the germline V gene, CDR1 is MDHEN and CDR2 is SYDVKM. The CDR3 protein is CASSLLGREVPEQYF. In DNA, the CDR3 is TGTGCCAGCAGTTTATTAGGGCGGGAGGTTCCCGAGCAGTACTTC.

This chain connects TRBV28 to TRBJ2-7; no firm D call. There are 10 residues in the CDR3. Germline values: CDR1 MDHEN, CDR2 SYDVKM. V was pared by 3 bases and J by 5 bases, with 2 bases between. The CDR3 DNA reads TGTGCCAGCAGTTTCAACGAGCAGTACTTC. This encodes CASSFNEQYF.

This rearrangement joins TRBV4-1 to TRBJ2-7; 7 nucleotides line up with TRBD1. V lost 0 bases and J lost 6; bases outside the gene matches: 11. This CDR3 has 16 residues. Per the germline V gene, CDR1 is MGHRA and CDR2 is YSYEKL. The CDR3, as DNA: TGCGCCAGCAGCCAAGACTGGGACAGTCCCGTCCGCGAGCAGTACTTC. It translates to CASSQDWDSPVREQYF.

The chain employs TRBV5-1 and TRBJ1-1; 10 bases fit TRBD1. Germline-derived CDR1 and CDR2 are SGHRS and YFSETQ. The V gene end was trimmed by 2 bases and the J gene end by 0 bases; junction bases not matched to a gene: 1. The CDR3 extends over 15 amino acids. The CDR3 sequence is CASSFGTGVNTEAFF. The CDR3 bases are TGCGCCAGCAGCTTCGGGACAGGGGTGAACACTGAAGCTTTCTTT.

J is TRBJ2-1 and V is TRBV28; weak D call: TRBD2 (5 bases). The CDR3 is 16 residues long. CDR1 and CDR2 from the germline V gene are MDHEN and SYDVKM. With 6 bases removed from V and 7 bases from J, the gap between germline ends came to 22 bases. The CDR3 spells CASRGRASTIRNEQFF. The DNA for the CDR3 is TGTGCCAGCAGAGGACGGGCCTCGACTATCAGGAATGAGCAGTTCTTC.